This T cell receptor (beta chain) emerged from a study of PD-L1 blockade in urothelial cancer. Study at large: Patients had been given 0 to 3 earlier chemotherapy regimens. Blood analysis took place 3 weeks (second dose) and 6 weeks after treatment start.

Clones were read by immunoSEQ multiplex PCR, and TCRdb kept only the in-frame ones, dropping some. The table shows approximately 79,000 clones, with 91% occurring only once. Study-wide findings and caveats: Better survival was forecast by a pretreatment blood TCR clonality below the median.

Indicated time point: peripheral blood 6 weeks after treatment start. There were between 1 and 8 samples from each patient, taken pretreatment and on-treatment. The CDR3 runs 17 residues. Germline V lookup: CDR1 MNHEY, CDR2 SMNVEV (reference sequence). The germline V and J ends were trimmed by 6 bases and 0 bases, with 18 bases remaining between them. Comments on this clone: Its antigen is unidentified.

The sequence derives from an elderly woman with urothelial cancer. This specimen was PBMCs, taken around atezolizumab (anti-PD-L1) treatment. V and J are TRBV27 and TRBJ1-5; perhaps TRBD1 as D (5 bases). The CDR3 coding sequence is TGTGCCAGCAGCCCCCGGGGGAGCCCTTATAGCAATCAGCCCCAGCATTTT. This sequence encodes CASSPRGSPYSNQPQHF.